The next 24 T cell receptor beta chains were all read from a single sample in a study of graft-versus-host responses after intestinal transplantation. Assay used: immunoSEQ multiplex PCR; TCRdb lists only in-frame clones, some missing. In the table there are tens of thousands of clones, approximately 95% of which are singletons. These TCRs' antigens remain unknown. The sample was unstimulated CD8+ T cells sorted from spleen or lymph node cells, taken before transplant. The receptors come from a human donor who was the organ donor for an intestinal transplant.

The J gene is TRBJ1-1, the V gene TRBV28, with 7 nucleotides matching TRBD1. Germline V CDR1 and CDR2: MDHEN, SYDVKM. Trimming took 5 bases from V and 4 from J; bases not matched to a gene: 7. The CDR3 contains 14 residues. The CDR3 region is CASSLTGRGTEAFF. The CDR3 DNA sequence: TGTGCCAGCAGTCTGACAGGGCGGGGCACTGAAGCTTTCTTT.

The chain combines TRBV19 with TRBJ2-7; a weak D match, TRBD2 (5 bases). Trimming removed 4 bases from V and 5 bases from J, with 9 bases in between. Germline CDR1 LNHDA, CDR2 SQIVND (reference sequence). The CDR3 spans 12 residues. CDR3 sequence: CASSKDFDEQYF. The CDR3 nucleotides are TGTGCCAGTAGTAAGGACTTCGACGAGCAGTACTTC.

V gene TRBV2 combines with J gene TRBJ2-6, with D possibly being TRBD2 (5 bases). CDR1 and CDR2 from the germline V gene are SNHLY and FYNNEI. The CDR3 loop spans 15 amino acids. V lost 4 bases and J lost 11, with 18 bases in between. CDR3 amino acids: CASSGSTGVEYVLTF. CDR3 in DNA: TGTGCCAGCAGTGGCTCGACCGGGGTGGAGTACGTCCTGACTTTC.

This rearrangement joins TRBV29-1 to TRBJ1-1; 7 positions agree with TRBD1. Germline V gene sequence: CDR1 SQVTM, CDR2 ANQGSEA. The V gene end was trimmed by 6 bases and the J gene end by 4 bases; junction bases not matched to a gene: 5. The CDR3 extends over 12 amino acids. CDR3 nucleotide sequence: TGCAGCGTCGATTACAGGGGCACTGAAGCTTTCTTT. Translated: CSVDYRGTEAFF.

The rearrangement links TRBV7-9 to TRBJ2-3, with D hard to call. The CDR3 consists of 13 residues. The ends were cut back, 4 bases at V and 4 bases at J, with 9 bases in the middle. Germline CDR1 and CDR2: SEHNR and FQNEAQ (reference sequence). This CDR3 is CASSSTQSDTQYF. The CDR3 coding sequence is TGTGCCAGCAGCTCGACACAGTCAGATACGCAGTATTTT. Supplemented by reference TRBV7-9 and TRBJ2-3, the full variable domain reads DTGVSQNPRHKITKRGQNVTFRCDPISEHNRLYWYRQTLGQGPEFLTYFQNEAQLEKSRLLSDRFSAERPKGSFSTLEIQRTEQGDSAMYLCASSSTQSDTQYFGPGTRLTVL.

The chain combines TRBV15 with TRBJ2-1; 10 bases are a match to TRBD2. Germline CDR1 reads LNHNV; CDR2 reads YYDKDF (reference sequence). The CDR3 sequence is 16 residues long. V lost 1 base and J lost 10; bases outside the gene matches: 10. CDR3 residues: CATSRAGLAGAGEQFF. The DNA for the CDR3 is TGTGCCACCAGCAGAGCGGGTCTAGCGGGAGCCGGGGAGCAGTTCTTC.

The V and J genes are TRBV10-3 and TRBJ1-1; D call uncertain. V lost 2 bases to trimming and J lost 4 bases, with 5 bases between them. Germline assignment: CDR1 ENHRY and CDR2 SYGVKD. The CDR3 runs 12 residues. The CDR3 loop is CAISEGSTEAFF. CDR3 coding DNA: TGTGCCATCAGTGAGGGGAGCACTGAAGCTTTCTTT.

The rearrangement uses TRBV6-1 and TRBJ2-1; possible D gene TRBD2, 5 bases. The V gene's germline CDR1 is MNHNS and CDR2 SASEGT. The CDR3 runs to 13 residues. Trimming cost V 0 bases and J 5 bases, with 5 bases left between them. The CDR3 region is CASSEARDNEQFF. CDR3 nucleotide sequence: TGTGCCAGCAGTGAAGCGCGGGACAATGAGCAGTTCTTC.

The chain employs TRBV4-1 and TRBJ2-3, with D tentatively TRBD2 (6 bases). The CDR3 covers 16 residues. The ends were cut back, 1 base at V and 6 bases at J, with 17 bases in the middle. Germline lookup yields CDR1 MGHRA and CDR2 YSYEKL. CDR3 sequence reads: CASSQVSGTLLDTQYF. CDR3 bases: TGCGCCAGCAGCCAAGTTTCCGGGACTCTCCTGGATACGCAGTATTTT.

The rearrangement joins TRBV28 to TRBJ1-1; no firm D call. The germline V and J ends were trimmed by 2 bases and 3 bases, with 10 bases remaining between them. There are 14 residues in the CDR3. Germline assignment: CDR1 MDHEN and CDR2 SYDVKM. In DNA form, the CDR3 reads TGTGCCAGCAGTTTAACGAACTGGTACACTGAAGCTTTCTTT. Translation: CASSLTNWYTEAFF.

The chain links TRBV7-6 to TRBJ1-5; D unresolved. CDR3 size: 15 residues. Germline V gene lookup returns CDR1 SGHVS and CDR2 FNYEAQ. The germline V and J ends were trimmed by 0 bases and 0 bases, with 6 bases remaining between them. The CDR3 reads CASSLAGDSNQPQHF. For the CDR3, the DNA is TGTGCCAGCAGCTTAGCAGGAGATAGCAATCAGCCCCAGCATTTT.

This chain uses TRBV4-1 with TRBJ2-1; 7 nucleotides align to TRBD1. The CDR3 sequence is 14 residues long. Trimming removed 4 bases from V and 7 bases from J; junction bases left unmatched: 7. Germline-derived CDR1 and CDR2 are MGHRA and YSYEKL. The CDR3 loop reads CASSLRDSRNEQFF. The DNA for the CDR3 is TGCGCCAGCAGCCTCCGGGACAGTCGTAATGAGCAGTTCTTC.

V is TRBV19 and J is TRBJ2-2; TRBD2 aligns across 13 bases. Germline V gene data show CDR1 as LNHDA and CDR2 as SQIVND (reference sequence). This CDR3 spans 20 amino acids. Trimming cost V 2 bases and J 4 bases; bases outside gene matches: 13. CDR3 DNA: TGTGCCAGTAGTATATCCCCAGGACTAGCGGGAGCCCGGGGCACCGGGGAGCTGTTTTTT. Its translation: CASSISPGLAGARGTGELFF.

The chain joins TRBV15 to TRBJ1-2; 8 nucleotides agree with TRBD1. The germline CDR1 and CDR2 sequences are LNHNV and YYDKDF (reference sequence). The V segment lost 5 bases and the J segment 3 bases; nucleotides outside the gene matches: 5. The CDR3 loop spans 14 amino acids. CDR3 residues: CATSPRTGHYGYTF. In DNA, the CDR3 is TGTGCCACCAGCCCACGGACAGGGCACTATGGCTACACCTTC.

The chain combines TRBV11-3 with TRBJ1-1; TRBD1 is a possible D gene (5 bases). CDR1 and CDR2 from the germline V gene are SGHNT and YENEEA. V gave up 1 base and J gave up 0 bases, with 9 bases separating them. The CDR3 totals 15 residues. The CDR3 nucleotides read TGTGCCAGCAGCTTAGGGACAACCATGAACACTGAAGCTTTCTTT. Its protein is CASSLGTTMNTEAFF.

A few counts support this clone. The chain has TRBV5-1 and TRBJ2-7; TRBD1 might be the D (5 bases). Trimming took 2 bases from V and 2 from J, leaving 14 bases between them. CDR1 and CDR2 from the germline V gene are SGHRS and YFSETQ. The CDR3 consists of 15 residues. In DNA form, the CDR3 reads TGCGCCAGCAGCTTCCGTGGTGACAGAGCCTACGAGCAGTACTTC. Its protein is CASSFRGDRAYEQYF. Based on the CDR3 plus reference TRBV5-1 and TRBJ2-7, the full variable domain is KAGVTQTPRYLIKTRGQQVTLSCSPISGHRSVSWYQQTPGQGLQFLFEYFSETQRNKGNFPGRFSGRQFSNSRSEMNVSTLELGDSALYLCASSFRGDRAYEQYFGPGTRLTVT.

V gene TRBV28 combines with J gene TRBJ1-1; TRBD1 agrees at 7 bases. This CDR3 is built from 17 residues. With V trimmed by 5 bases and J by 1 base, 13 bases remained unmatched. Germline-derived CDR1 and CDR2 are MDHEN and SYDVKM. The CDR3 DNA reads as TGTGCCAGCAGTATCTGGACAGGCCGCAAGGGGAACACTGAAGCTTTCTTT. Encoded protein: CASSIWTGRKGNTEAFF.

V usage is TRBV2 and J usage is TRBJ2-1, with TRBD1 matching over 8 bases. The trim removed 5 bases at V and 1 base at J, leaving 4 bases unmatched. The CDR3 loop spans 15 amino acids. CDR1 and CDR2 from the germline V gene are SNHLY and FYNNEI. CDR3 amino acids: CASSSGTGSYNEQFF. CDR3 bases: TGTGCCAGCAGTTCCGGGACAGGTTCCTACAATGAGCAGTTCTTC.

The chain recombines TRBV6-1 with TRBJ1-1, with TRBD1 matching over 8 bases. The V and J ends lost 4 bases and 1 base, in that order; junction bases with no gene match: 11. Germline CDR1 reads MNHNS; CDR2 reads SASEGT. The CDR3 has 17 residues. The CDR3 DNA sequence: TGTGCCAGCAGTGGCCCTCCAAGGGACAGGCCGAACACTGAAGCTTTCTTT. Its protein is CASSGPPRDRPNTEAFF.

This chain uses TRBV19 with TRBJ1-2, with 7 positions matching TRBD1. Per germline, CDR1 LNHDA and CDR2 SQIVND (reference sequence). V lost 7 bases, J lost 6 bases, and 5 bases stayed unmatched. The CDR3 has 12 amino acids. CDR3: CASTGTVDGYTF. CDR3 nucleotide sequence: TGTGCCAGTACCGGGACAGTCGATGGCTACACCTTC.

V gene TRBV7-9 combines with J gene TRBJ1-1; 8 bases are a match to TRBD1. This CDR3 comprises 12 residues. Germline assignment: CDR1 SEHNR and CDR2 FQNEAQ (reference sequence). Trimming removed 8 bases from V and 7 bases from J; junction bases left unmatched: 6. DNA of the CDR3: TGTGCCAGCGTGACAGGGGCGGATGAAGCTTTCTTT. Translated, it gives CASVTGADEAFF.

A few counts support this clone. The chain combines TRBV7-2 with TRBJ1-2; D gene unclear. Germline V CDR1 and CDR2: SGHTA, FQGNSA. Between the trimmed V and J ends, which lost 1 base and 7 bases, there was a span of 10 bases. The CDR3 consists of 13 residues. The CDR3 nucleotides read TGTGCCAGCAGCTTAGAATTAGAGAGTGGCTACACCTTC. It specifies CASSLELESGYTF.

This chain connects TRBV11-2 to TRBJ2-2; possible D gene TRBD1, 6 bases. The germline CDR1 and CDR2 sequences are SGHAT and FQNNGV. The V end lost 5 bases, the J end lost 7 bases, and 20 bases lay between the germline ends. CDR3 size: 16 residues. CDR3 amino acids: CASSVGDEGVHGELFF. In DNA form, the CDR3 reads TGTGCCAGCAGCGTCGGAGACGAGGGGGTACACGGGGAGCTGTTTTTT.

This chain joins TRBV11-2 and TRBJ2-7, with 9 positions matching TRBD1. This CDR3 is built from 14 residues. V lost 5 bases to trimming and J lost 2 bases; unmatched junction nucleotides: 4. Germline assignment: CDR1 SGHAT and CDR2 FQNNGV. As DNA, the CDR3 is TGTGCCAGCAGCGGGGACAGGGATACCTACGAGCAGTACTTC. It translates to CASSGDRDTYEQYF.